Listed below are T cell receptor beta chains from one sample, sequenced in a study of T cells in Graves' hyperthyroidism and ophthalmopathy. TCRdb processed the multiplex PCR reads anew with MiXCR; each CDR3 protein has one entry. Of more than 500,000 distinct CDR3 sequences listed, around 15% are singletons. The sample comprised blood. These TCRs come from a woman in her thirties or forties with Graves' hyperthyroidism. CDR3s include the opening cysteine and the closing phenylalanine or tryptophan. D genes are given only for firm matches. The listing skips clone size in some rows; elsewhere it reads once, few, many or a size class.

cdr3_aa	cdr3_nt	v_call	clone_size	cdr3_length	j_call	d_call
CASSPSPQGLSSGANVLTF	TGCGCCAGCAGCCCATCCCCCCAGGGTCTCTCCTCTGGGGCCAACGTCCTGACTTTC	TRBV5-1	-	19	TRBJ2-6	-
CAIRGTSGSTDTQSF	TGTGCCATCAGAGGGACTAGCGGGAGCACAGATACGCAGTCTTTT	TRBV10-3	-	15	TRBJ2-3	TRBD2
CASSLSGTGADTQYF	TGTGCCAGCAGTTTATCGGGAACAGGGGCAGATACGCAGTATTTT	TRBV12-3/TRBV12-4	many	15	TRBJ2-3	TRBD1
CASSSSGSGFYGYTF	TGCGCCAGCAGCTCTTCAGGGTCGGGTTTCTATGGCTACACCTTC	TRBV5-1	-	15	TRBJ1-2	-
CASGLQPPGTSGNYEQYF	TGTGCTAGTGGTTTGCAACCACCCGGGACTAGCGGGAACTACGAGCAGTACTTC	TRBV12-5	many	18	TRBJ2-7	TRBD2
CASSDQGTGIPGELFF	TGTGCCAGCAGCGACCAAGGGACAGGGATCCCCGGGGAGCTGTTTTTT	TRBV6-1	-	16	TRBJ2-2	TRBD1
CASSRWVGPSYEQYF	TGTGCCAGCAGCCGATGGGTGGGACCCTCCTACGAGCAGTACTTC	TRBV11-2	few	15	TRBJ2-7	-
CASSHPGRLEQYF	TGTGCCAGCAGTCACCCCGGACGGCTCGAGCAGTACTTC	TRBV6-1	few	13	TRBJ2-7	-
CASNPTGANEQFF	TGTGCCAGCAACCCGACAGGGGCAAATGAGCAGTTCTTC	TRBV6-1	many	13	TRBJ2-1	TRBD1
CASSFLPSGISYERYF	TGTGCCAGCAGTTTTCTCCCTAGCGGGATCTCCTACGAGCGGTACTTC	TRBV28	many	16	TRBJ2-7	TRBD2
CASSLGPSTDTQYF	TGTGCCAGCAGCTTGGGTCCTAGCACAGATACGCAGTATTTT	TRBV5-1	many	14	TRBJ2-3	-
CASSVGTGFTEAFF	TGTGCCAGCAGCGTCGGGACAGGGTTCACTGAAGCTTTCTTT	TRBV9	-	14	TRBJ1-1	TRBD1
CASSYWADTSSTDTQYF	TGTGCCAGCAGTTACTGGGCGGACACTTCTAGCACAGATACGCAGTATTTT	TRBV6-5	many	17	TRBJ2-3	-
CASSQDLGEQFF	TGTGCCAGCAGCCAAGATCTAGGAGAGCAGTTCTTC	TRBV3-1	many	12	TRBJ2-1	-
CASSEVMEGAFF	TGTGCCAGCAGCGAAGTAATGGAGGGAGCTTTCTTT	TRBV6-1	many	12	TRBJ1-1	-
CASSSGTGNGETQYF	TGTGCCAGCAGCTCTGGGACAGGGAACGGAGAGACCCAGTACTTC	TRBV7-2	-	15	TRBJ2-5	TRBD1
CASSTEANYGYTF	TGTGCCAGCAGCACAGAAGCTAACTATGGCTACACCTTC	TRBV7-9	few	13	TRBJ1-2	-
CSGGAEGNNEQFF	TGCAGTGGGGGCGCCGAGGGTAACAATGAGCAGTTCTTC	TRBV20-1	many	13	TRBJ2-1	-
CASSPKLAGGGGELFF	TGTGCCAGCAGCCCGAAACTAGCGGGAGGCGGCGGGGAGCTGTTTTTT	TRBV11-2	many	16	TRBJ2-2	TRBD2
CASSRGQGEQYF	TGTGCCAGCTCACGGGGACAGGGGGAGCAGTACTTC	TRBV18	-	12	TRBJ2-7	TRBD1
CASSQVRNEQFF	TGTGCCAGCAGCCAAGTAAGGAATGAGCAGTTCTTC	TRBV3-1	many	12	TRBJ2-1	-
CSASPRSSSYEQYF	TGCAGTGCTAGTCCCAGGAGTTCCTCCTACGAGCAGTACTTC	TRBV20-1	many	14	TRBJ2-7	-
CASRGLAGDPIRNEQFF	TGCGCCAGCAGAGGACTAGCGGGAGACCCTATAAGGAATGAGCAGTTCTTC	TRBV5-1	once	17	TRBJ2-1	TRBD2
CASSFQYSGNTIYF	TGTGCCAGCAGTTTTCAGTACTCTGGAAACACCATATATTTT	TRBV12-3/TRBV12-4	many	14	TRBJ1-3	-
CASSLSLTEQFF	TGTGCCAGCAGTTTATCTTTGACGGAGCAGTTCTTC	TRBV28	many	12	TRBJ2-1	-
CASGGQLNEKLFF	TGTGCCTCCGGGGGGCAGCTAAATGAAAAACTGTTTTTT	TRBV28	many	13	TRBJ1-4	-
CASSYSSLIGGNQPQHF	TGTGCCAGCAGTTACTCTTCGCTCATAGGGGGCAATCAGCCCCAGCATTTT	TRBV6-5	many	17	TRBJ1-5	-
CASSNQGANEKLFF	TGTGCCAGCAGCAACCAGGGAGCTAATGAAAAACTGTTTTTT	TRBV2	few	14	TRBJ1-4	-
CATSRTSGLAGGSGKAGELFF	TGTGCCACCAGCAGGACTTCAGGACTAGCGGGAGGATCGGGTAAAGCCGGGGAGCTGTTTTTT	TRBV15	-	21	TRBJ2-2	TRBD2
CASSRGPEDTQYF	TGTGCCAGCAGCCGCGGACCGGAGGATACGCAGTATTTT	TRBV11-2	many	13	TRBJ2-3	-
CSAPNDRERTEAFF	TGCAGTGCACCAAACGACCGAGAGCGGACTGAAGCTTTCTTT	TRBV20-1	many	14	TRBJ1-1	-
CASSTNRNTEAFF	TGTGCCAGCTCAACCAACAGGAACACTGAAGCTTTCTTT	TRBV18	many	13	TRBJ1-1	-
CASSLDQSYNSPLHF	TGTGCCAGCAGCTTAGACCAGAGCTATAATTCACCCCTCCACTTT	TRBV7-9	few	15	TRBJ1-6	-
CALSRDNYEQYF	TGTGCCTTAAGCCGGGACAACTACGAGCAGTACTTC	TRBV30	few	12	TRBJ2-7	-
CASSPREYNEQFF	TGTGCCAGCAGCCCCCGGGAATACAATGAGCAGTTCTTC	TRBV7-8	many	13	TRBJ2-1	-
CASSFYNSPLHF	TGTGCCAGCAGCTTCTATAATTCACCCCTCCACTTT	TRBV27	many	12	TRBJ1-6	-
CASSDIRDRQPQHF	TGTGCCAGCAGTGATATCAGGGATCGGCAGCCCCAGCATTTT	TRBV6-1	many	14	TRBJ1-5	-
CSARDRDRPVYGYTF	TGCAGTGCTAGAGACAGGGACCGCCCTGTCTATGGCTACACCTTC	TRBV20-1	many	15	TRBJ1-2	-
CAISNGGAYLNQPQHF	TGTGCCATCAGTAATGGAGGGGCCTACCTCAATCAGCCCCAGCATTTT	TRBV10-3	-	16	TRBJ1-5	-